This T cell receptor (beta chain) was identified during a study of response to subunit inactivated influenza vaccine. Comments on this clonotype: What it recognizes is unknown.

TCRdb fed the RT-PCR reads into MiXCR, producing one record per CDR3 protein. The data hold 400,000 to 550,000 distinct CDR3 sequences, with roughly 27% observed a single time. Study-level results: That few new T cells are recruited by each seasonal influenza vaccination was the authors' suggestion.

This CDR3 region has 16 residues. The ends were cut back, 4 bases at V and 0 bases at J, with 16 bases in the middle. Germline loops: CDR1 DFQATT, CDR2 SNEGSKA (reference sequence). This receptor was identified in a man in his forties or fifties who received an inactivated influenza vaccine. This rearrangement joins TRBV20-1 to TRBJ2-1; D uncertain. Source: CD4+ T cells sorted from PBMCs, taken 5 days after vaccination. The CDR3 DNA sequence: TGCAGTGCTATCGATCGCGCCGGAACCTCCTACAATGAGCAGTTCTTC. Translation gives CSAIDRAGTSYNEQFF.